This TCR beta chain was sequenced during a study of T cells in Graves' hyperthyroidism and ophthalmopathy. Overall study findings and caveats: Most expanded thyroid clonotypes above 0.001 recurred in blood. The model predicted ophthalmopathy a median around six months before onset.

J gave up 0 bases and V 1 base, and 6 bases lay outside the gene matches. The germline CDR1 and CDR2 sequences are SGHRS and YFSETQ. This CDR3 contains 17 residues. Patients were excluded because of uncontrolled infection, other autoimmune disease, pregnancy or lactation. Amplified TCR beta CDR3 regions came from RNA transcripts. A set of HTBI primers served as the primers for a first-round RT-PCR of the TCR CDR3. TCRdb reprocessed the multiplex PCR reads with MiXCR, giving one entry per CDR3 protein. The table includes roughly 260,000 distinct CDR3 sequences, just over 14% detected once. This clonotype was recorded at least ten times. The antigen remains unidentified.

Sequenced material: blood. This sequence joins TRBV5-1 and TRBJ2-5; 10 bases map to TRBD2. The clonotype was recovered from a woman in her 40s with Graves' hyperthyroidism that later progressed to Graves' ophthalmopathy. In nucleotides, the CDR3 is TGCGCCAGCAGCTTGACCCTAGCGGGAGAGGACCAAGAGACCCAGTACTTC. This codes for CASSLTLAGEDQETQYF.